A selection of T cell receptor beta chains follows, all from one sample in a study of T cells in Graves' hyperthyroidism and ophthalmopathy. Each CDR3 protein is one row after TCRdb ran MiXCR on the multiplex PCR reads. The table has fewer than 900,000 distinct CDR3 sequences, over 15% seen once. Sample: blood. These TCRs come from a woman aged 50 to 60 with Graves' hyperthyroidism that later progressed to Graves' ophthalmopathy. Each CDR3 is given with its conserved first and last residue. The D gene is left open where the match is weak. Clone size is shown for a subset of rows, as once, few, many or a class of expanded clone.

J gene | D gene | clone size | V gene | CDR3 DNA | CDR3 protein
TRBJ1-1 | TRBD1 | . | TRBV5-1 | TGCGCCAGCCAAGGGGTACAGGGGGCGTTCGACACTGAAGCTTTCTTT | CASQGVQGAFDTEAFF
TRBJ2-2 | . | . | TRBV6-1 | TGTGCCAGCAGTGACGCCCCTAGCGTAGGCACCGGGGAGCTGTTTTTT | CASSDAPSVGTGELFF
TRBJ2-5 | . | . | TRBV20-1 | TGCAGTGCTAGCTTCGTGGACGGCCGGGGAGAGACCCAGTACTTC | CSASFVDGRGETQYF
TRBJ2-3 | TRBD2 | many | TRBV12-3/TRBV12-4 | TGTGCCAGCAGTTCGGGACTAGCGGGGGGGTCAGATACGCAGTATTTT | CASSSGLAGGSDTQYF
TRBJ2-5 | . | many | TRBV6-1 | TGTGCCAGCAGTGAAGCGCTTCATGATTACCAAGAGACCCAGTACTTC | CASSEALHDYQETQYF
TRBJ1-2 | TRBD1 | . | TRBV11-1 | TGTGCCAGCAGGGGGGGACAGGACGCCTCTAACTATGGCTACACCTTC | CASRGGQDASNYGYTF
TRBJ1-2 | TRBD1 | . | TRBV6-2/TRBV6-3 | TGTGCCAGCAGTAAATCCCAGGGGGCGCATGGCTACACCTTC | CASSKSQGAHGYTF
TRBJ1-2 | TRBD1 | many | TRBV5-1 | TGCGCCAGCAGCCCTAGACAGGGGAGTAACTATGGCTACACCTTC | CASSPRQGSNYGYTF
TRBJ2-5 | TRBD2 | few | TRBV10-3 | TGTGCCATCAGTGAGGCGGGGGGCGTCGAGACCCAGTACTTC | CAISEAGGVETQYF
TRBJ2-3 | . | . | TRBV7-3 | TGTGCCAGCACCCCCGCCTGGCAGGATAACACAGATACGCAGTATTTT | CASTPAWQDNTDTQYF
TRBJ1-4 | . | . | TRBV5-1 | TGCGCCAGCAGCCGCGACAGGTCGAATAATGAAAAACTGTTTTTT | CASSRDRSNNEKLFF
TRBJ1-4 | TRBD1 | many | TRBV7-9 | TGTGCCAGCAGCTTAACAACAGGGGCGCAAAGTGAAAAACTGTTTTTT | CASSLTTGAQSEKLFF
TRBJ2-7 | TRBD1 | . | TRBV9 | TGTGCCAGCAGCGTAGAATCCGGAGGACAGGGAGGCGAGCAGTACTTC | CASSVESGGQGGEQYF
TRBJ2-3 | . | . | TRBV20-1 | TGCAGTGCCAGTCAGTCAGTTGGAGATACGCAGTATTTT | CSASQSVGDTQYF
TRBJ1-4 | . | few | TRBV6-1 | TGTGCCAGCAGTCCTTTCGGGTCCCTGGCAACTAATGAAAAACTGTTTTTT | CASSPFGSLATNEKLFF
TRBJ1-3 | TRBD1 | . | TRBV19 | TGTGCCAGTAGCGTTACAGGGGGCGCGACGAGTGGAAACACCATATATTTT | CASSVTGGATSGNTIYF
TRBJ2-7 | . | many | TRBV5-1 | TGCGCCAGCAGCGTCCGTCGAGGGGCGGGTAACGAGCAGTACTTC | CASSVRRGAGNEQYF
TRBJ1-2 | . | many | TRBV7-8 | TGTGCCAGCAGCTTAGATCCCGGGACACACTATGGCTACACCTTC | CASSLDPGTHYGYTF
TRBJ2-5 | . | few | TRBV30 | TGTGCCGGCCATCGGGCCGGACAAGAGACCCAGTACTTC | CAGHRAGQETQYF
TRBJ2-1 | TRBD2 | many | TRBV11-3 | TGTGCCAGCAGCATGGGACTAGCGGGGGGTGAGCAGTTCTTC | CASSMGLAGGEQFF
TRBJ1-4 | TRBD1 | . | TRBV5-6 | TGTGCCAGCAGCTTGGTGACGGGACAGGGAACGGGACTGTTTTTT | CASSLVTGQGTGLFF
TRBJ2-7 | . | . | TRBV6-1 | TGTGCCAGCAGTAACGGTGCCCACGAGCAGTACTTC | CASSNGAHEQYF
TRBJ2-3 | . | few | TRBV10-1 | TGCGCCAGCAGTGAGTCGCGACTGTACACAGATACGCAGTATTTT | CASSESRLYTDTQYF